The rows below give T cell receptor beta chains drawn from one sample of a study of long-term antiretroviral therapy in people with HIV. Assay: immunoSEQ multiplex PCR; the TCRdb copy retains only in-frame clones and omits some. Of thousands of clones listed, approximately 85% are singletons. Sequencing used unsorted PBMCs, obtained 3.7 years after starting antiretroviral therapy. The receptors here all came from a woman aged 50 to 65 with HIV. Both conserved end residues are part of each CDR3. Each record gives: clone size, D gene, J gene, V gene, CDR3 DNA, CDR3 protein. A D gene is named only where the DNA matches it firmly. The listing skips clone size in some rows; elsewhere it reads once, few, many or a size class.

clone_size: NA; d_call: NA; j_call: TRBJ1-2; v_call: TRBV19; cdr3_nt: TGTGCCAGTAGTCGGAATTTACCCTATGGCTACACCTTC; cdr3_aa: CASSRNLPYGYTF
clone_size: NA; d_call: NA; j_call: TRBJ2-5; v_call: TRBV7-9; cdr3_nt: TGTGCCAGCAGCCACTTACAAGAGACCCAGTACTTC; cdr3_aa: CASSHLQETQYF
clone_size: NA; d_call: TRBD2; j_call: TRBJ2-7; v_call: TRBV5-1; cdr3_nt: TGCGCCAGCAGCTTGGCGCCGACGACTAGCGGGACCCAAGCGGGCTACGAGCAGTACTTC; cdr3_aa: CASSLAPTTSGTQAGYEQYF
clone_size: once; d_call: NA; j_call: TRBJ1-2; v_call: TRBV28; cdr3_nt: TGTGCCAGCAGTTTGGCGGGGGCAGGCGACTACACCTTC; cdr3_aa: CASSLAGAGDYTF
clone_size: NA; d_call: NA; j_call: TRBJ2-7; v_call: TRBV5-1; cdr3_nt: TGCGCCAGCAGCTTGTCGGCTAGCTACGAGCAGTACTTC; cdr3_aa: CASSLSASYEQYF
clone_size: NA; d_call: NA; j_call: TRBJ2-2; v_call: TRBV21-1; cdr3_nt: TGTGCCAGCAGCAAAGGGCCGGGACAGGGTAACACCGGGGAGCTGTTTTTT; cdr3_aa: CASSKGPGQGNTGELFF
clone_size: NA; d_call: NA; j_call: TRBJ2-7; v_call: TRBV19; cdr3_nt: TGTGCCAGTAGTATGGGAGAATACTCCTACGAGCAGTACTTC; cdr3_aa: CASSMGEYSYEQYF
clone_size: NA; d_call: TRBD2; j_call: TRBJ2-5; v_call: TRBV14; cdr3_nt: TGTGCCAGCAGCCAAGTGCAGGGAGGGCCACAAGAGACCCAGTACTTC; cdr3_aa: CASSQVQGGPQETQYF
clone_size: NA; d_call: TRBD1; j_call: TRBJ1-1; v_call: TRBV28; cdr3_nt: TGTGCCAGCCACCCGGGACAGGGTACCACTGAAGCTTTCTTT; cdr3_aa: CASHPGQGTTEAFF
clone_size: NA; d_call: NA; j_call: TRBJ1-4; v_call: TRBV27; cdr3_nt: TGTGCCAGCCGCCCGGGGGCAGGCCCTAATGAAAAACTGTTTTTT; cdr3_aa: CASRPGAGPNEKLFF
clone_size: once; d_call: TRBD1; j_call: TRBJ1-3; v_call: TRBV5-1; cdr3_nt: TGCGCCAGCAGCGCGGACAGGGGGCCTGGAAACACCATATATTTT; cdr3_aa: CASSADRGPGNTIYF
clone_size: NA; d_call: NA; j_call: TRBJ1-5; v_call: TRBV28; cdr3_nt: TGTGCCAGCAGTCGACACAATCAGCCCCAGCATTTT; cdr3_aa: CASSRHNQPQHF
clone_size: NA; d_call: NA; j_call: TRBJ1-1; v_call: TRBV29-1; cdr3_nt: TGCAGCGTTGAACGGGGACACCCGAACACTGAAGCTTTCTTT; cdr3_aa: CSVERGHPNTEAFF
clone_size: NA; d_call: TRBD2; j_call: TRBJ2-1; v_call: TRBV6-5; cdr3_nt: TGTGCCAGCAGCTTCAGCGGGAGATATGAGCAGTTCTTC; cdr3_aa: CASSFSGRYEQFF
clone_size: NA; d_call: NA; j_call: TRBJ2-3; v_call: TRBV28; cdr3_nt: TGTGCCAGCAGTTTAACCCAGGGCACAGATACGCAGTATTTT; cdr3_aa: CASSLTQGTDTQYF
clone_size: NA; d_call: NA; j_call: TRBJ2-3; v_call: TRBV27; cdr3_nt: TGTGCCAGCCGGTTTGGGCGGAGCCCACCAGATACGCAGTATTTT; cdr3_aa: CASRFGRSPPDTQYF
clone_size: NA; d_call: NA; j_call: TRBJ1-5; v_call: TRBV6-5; cdr3_nt: TGTGCCAGCAGTTACCTACAGGGTCAGCCCCAGCATTTT; cdr3_aa: CASSYLQGQPQHF